This T cell receptor beta chain came from a study of spatial heterogeneity in lung cancer. General observations from the study: Mutation counts in tumors were tracked by counts of expanded intratumoral alpha and beta TCRs.

MiXCR was run by TCRdb on the 5' RACE reads, yielding one entry per CDR3 protein. The data contain 1,500 to 2,000 distinct CDR3 sequences, around 5.2% of them singletons. The time point here: sample taken at primary tumor resection. Within the sample, this clonotype is hyperexpanded. Its matching antigen is unknown. V shed 0 bases and J shed 0 bases, with 6 bases lying between them. The CDR3 loop spans 16 amino acids. V is TRBV23-1 and J is TRBJ2-6; D call uncertain. TRBV23-1 is an ORF, and what it does is uncertain. This material consisted of lung tumor tissue, taken at surgery. The receptor was isolated from a male donor with early-stage non-small cell lung cancer. The DNA for the CDR3 is TGCGCCAGCAGTCAATCCCAGAGCTCTGGGGCCAACGTCCTGACTTTC. This translates into CASSQSQSSGANVLTF.